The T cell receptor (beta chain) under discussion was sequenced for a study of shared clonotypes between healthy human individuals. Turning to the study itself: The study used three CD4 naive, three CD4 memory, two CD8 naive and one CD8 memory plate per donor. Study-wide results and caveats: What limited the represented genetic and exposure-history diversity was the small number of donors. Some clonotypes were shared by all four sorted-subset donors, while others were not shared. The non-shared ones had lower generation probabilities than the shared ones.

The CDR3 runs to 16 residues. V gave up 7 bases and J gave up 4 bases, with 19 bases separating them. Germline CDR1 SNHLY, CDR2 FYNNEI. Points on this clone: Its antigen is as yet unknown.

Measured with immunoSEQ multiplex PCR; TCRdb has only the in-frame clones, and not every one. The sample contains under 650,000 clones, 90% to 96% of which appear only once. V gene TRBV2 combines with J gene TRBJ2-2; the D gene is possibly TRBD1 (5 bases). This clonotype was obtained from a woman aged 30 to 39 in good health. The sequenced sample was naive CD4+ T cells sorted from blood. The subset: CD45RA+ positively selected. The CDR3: CASTPTGSHPTGELFF. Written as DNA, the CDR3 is TGTGCCAGCACCCCCACAGGTTCACACCCCACCGGGGAGCTGTTTTTT.